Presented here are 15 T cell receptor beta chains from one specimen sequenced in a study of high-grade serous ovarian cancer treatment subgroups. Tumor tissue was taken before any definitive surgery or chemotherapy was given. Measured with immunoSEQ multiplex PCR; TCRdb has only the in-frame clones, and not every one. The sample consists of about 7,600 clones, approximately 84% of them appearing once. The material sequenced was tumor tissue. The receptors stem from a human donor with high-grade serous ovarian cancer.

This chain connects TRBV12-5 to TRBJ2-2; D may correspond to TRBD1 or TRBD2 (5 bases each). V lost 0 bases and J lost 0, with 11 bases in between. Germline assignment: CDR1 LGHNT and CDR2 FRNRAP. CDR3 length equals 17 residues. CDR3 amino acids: CASGLVGGGPNTGELFF. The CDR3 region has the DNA TGTGCTAGTGGTTTGGTAGGTGGGGGACCGAACACCGGGGAGCTGTTTTTT.

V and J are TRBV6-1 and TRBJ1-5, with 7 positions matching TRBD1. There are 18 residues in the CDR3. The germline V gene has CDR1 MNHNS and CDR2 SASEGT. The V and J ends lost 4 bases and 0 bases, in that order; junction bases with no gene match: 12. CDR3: CASSVKGQHLYSNQPQHF. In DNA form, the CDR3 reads TGTGCCAGCAGTGTAAAGGGACAGCATTTGTATAGCAATCAGCCCCAGCATTTT.

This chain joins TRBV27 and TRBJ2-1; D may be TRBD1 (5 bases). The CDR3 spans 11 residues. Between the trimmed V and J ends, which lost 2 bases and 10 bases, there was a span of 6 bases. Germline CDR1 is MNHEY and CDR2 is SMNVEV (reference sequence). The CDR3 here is CASSLGAEQFF. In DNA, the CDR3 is TGTGCCAGCAGTTTAGGGGCAGAGCAGTTCTTC.

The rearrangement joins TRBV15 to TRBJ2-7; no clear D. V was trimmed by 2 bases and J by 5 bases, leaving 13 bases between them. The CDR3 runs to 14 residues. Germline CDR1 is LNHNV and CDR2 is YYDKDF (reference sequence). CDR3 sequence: CATSRLRPYDEQYF. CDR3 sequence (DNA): TGTGCCACCAGCAGATTGAGGCCCTACGACGAGCAGTACTTC.

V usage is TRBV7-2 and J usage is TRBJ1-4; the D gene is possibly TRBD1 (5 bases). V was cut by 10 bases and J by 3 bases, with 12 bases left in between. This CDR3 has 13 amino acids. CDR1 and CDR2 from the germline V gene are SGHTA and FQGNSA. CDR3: CATARGANEKLFF. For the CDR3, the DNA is TGTGCCACCGCCCGGGGGGCTAATGAAAAACTGTTTTTT.

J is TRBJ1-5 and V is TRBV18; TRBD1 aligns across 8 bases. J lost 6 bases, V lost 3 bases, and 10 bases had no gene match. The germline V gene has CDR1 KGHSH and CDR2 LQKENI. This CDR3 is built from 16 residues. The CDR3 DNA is TGTGCCAGCTCACCGGACAGGGTGCAGAGGGGTCAGCCCCAGCATTTT. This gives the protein CASSPDRVQRGQPQHF. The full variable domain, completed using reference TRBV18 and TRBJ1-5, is NAGVMQNPRHLVRRRGQEARLRCSPMKGHSHVYWYRQLPEEGLKFMVYLQKENIIDESGMPKERFSAEFPKEGPSILRIQQVVRGDSAAYFCASSPDRVQRGQPQHFGDGTRLSIL.

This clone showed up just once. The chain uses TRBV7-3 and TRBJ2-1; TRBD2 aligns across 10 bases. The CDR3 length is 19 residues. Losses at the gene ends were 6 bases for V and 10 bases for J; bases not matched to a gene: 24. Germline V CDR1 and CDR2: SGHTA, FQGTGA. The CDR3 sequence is CASSRGSGGASPTMREQFF. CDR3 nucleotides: TGTGCCAGCAGTCGGGGGAGCGGGGGGGCCTCTCCTACAATGAGGGAGCAGTTCTTC.

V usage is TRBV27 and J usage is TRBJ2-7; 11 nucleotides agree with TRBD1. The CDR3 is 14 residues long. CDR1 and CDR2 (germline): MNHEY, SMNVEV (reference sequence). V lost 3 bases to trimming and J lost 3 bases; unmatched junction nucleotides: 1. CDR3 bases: TGTGCCAGCAGTTTTGGGACAGGGGGCTACGAGCAGTACTTC. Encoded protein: CASSFGTGGYEQYF.

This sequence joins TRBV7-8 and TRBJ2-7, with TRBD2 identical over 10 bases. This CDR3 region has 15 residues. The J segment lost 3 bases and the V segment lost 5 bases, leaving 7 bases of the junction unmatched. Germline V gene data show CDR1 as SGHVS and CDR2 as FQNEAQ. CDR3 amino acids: CASSPWLAGDYEQYF. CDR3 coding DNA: TGTGCCAGCAGCCCCTGGCTAGCGGGAGACTACGAGCAGTACTTC.

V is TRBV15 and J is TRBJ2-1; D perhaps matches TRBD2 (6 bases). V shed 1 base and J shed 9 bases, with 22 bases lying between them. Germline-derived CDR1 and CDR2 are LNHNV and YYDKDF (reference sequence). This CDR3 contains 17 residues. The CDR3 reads CATSRGVGGVVRGEQFF. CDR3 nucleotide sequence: TGTGCCACCAGCAGAGGGGTCGGCGGGGTCGTGAGGGGTGAGCAGTTCTTC.

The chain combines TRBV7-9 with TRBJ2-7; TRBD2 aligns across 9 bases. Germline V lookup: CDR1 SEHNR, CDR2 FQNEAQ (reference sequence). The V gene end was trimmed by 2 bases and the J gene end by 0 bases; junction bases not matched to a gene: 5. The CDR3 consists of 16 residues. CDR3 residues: CASSLLAGESSYEQYF. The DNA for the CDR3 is TGTGCCAGCAGCTTATTAGCGGGGGAGAGCTCCTACGAGCAGTACTTC.

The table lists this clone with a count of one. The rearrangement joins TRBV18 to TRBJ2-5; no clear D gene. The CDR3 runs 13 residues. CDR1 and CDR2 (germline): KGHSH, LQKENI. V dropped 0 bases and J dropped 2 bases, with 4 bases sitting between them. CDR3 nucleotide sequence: TGTGCCAGCTCACCACCGGGTCAAGAGACCCAGTACTTC. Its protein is CASSPPGQETQYF.

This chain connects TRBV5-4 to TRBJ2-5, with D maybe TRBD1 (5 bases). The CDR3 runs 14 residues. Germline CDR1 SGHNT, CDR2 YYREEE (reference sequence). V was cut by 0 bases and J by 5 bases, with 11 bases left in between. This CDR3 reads CASSLASGRETQYF. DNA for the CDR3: TGTGCCAGCAGCTTGGCGTCAGGGCGGGAGACCCAGTACTTC.

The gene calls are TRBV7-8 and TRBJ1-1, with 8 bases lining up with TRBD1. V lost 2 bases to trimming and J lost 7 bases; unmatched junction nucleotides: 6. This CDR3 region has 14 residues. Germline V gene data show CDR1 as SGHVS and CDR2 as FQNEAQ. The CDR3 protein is CASSLTGTGYEAFF. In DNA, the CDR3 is TGTGCCAGCAGCTTAACCGGGACAGGTTATGAAGCTTTCTTT.

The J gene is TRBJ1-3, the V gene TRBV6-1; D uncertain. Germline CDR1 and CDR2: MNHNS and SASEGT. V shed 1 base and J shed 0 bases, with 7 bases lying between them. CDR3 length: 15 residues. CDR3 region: CASSEDGSSGNTIYF. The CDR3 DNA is TGTGCCAGCAGTGAAGACGGGAGCTCTGGAAACACCATATATTTT.